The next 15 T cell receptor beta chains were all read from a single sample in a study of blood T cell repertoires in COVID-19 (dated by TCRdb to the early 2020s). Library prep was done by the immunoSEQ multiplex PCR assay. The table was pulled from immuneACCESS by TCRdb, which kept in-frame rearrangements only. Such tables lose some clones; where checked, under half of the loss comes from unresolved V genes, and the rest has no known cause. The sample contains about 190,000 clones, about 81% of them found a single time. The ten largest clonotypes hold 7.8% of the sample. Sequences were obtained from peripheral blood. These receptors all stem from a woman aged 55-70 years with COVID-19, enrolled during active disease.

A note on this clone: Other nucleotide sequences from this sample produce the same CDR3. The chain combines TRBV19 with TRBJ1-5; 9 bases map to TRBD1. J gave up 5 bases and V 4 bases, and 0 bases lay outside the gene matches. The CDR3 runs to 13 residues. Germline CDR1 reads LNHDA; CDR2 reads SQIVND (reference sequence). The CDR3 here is CASSRDRDQPQHF. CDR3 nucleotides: TGTGCCAGTAGTAGGGACAGGGATCAGCCCCAGCATTTT.

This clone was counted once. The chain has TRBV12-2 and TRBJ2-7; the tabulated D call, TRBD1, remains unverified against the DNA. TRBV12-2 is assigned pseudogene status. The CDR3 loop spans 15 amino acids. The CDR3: CASRLVDEPQDEQYV. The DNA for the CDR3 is TGTGCAAGTCGCTTAGTCGACGAGCCCCAGGACGAGCAGTACGTC.

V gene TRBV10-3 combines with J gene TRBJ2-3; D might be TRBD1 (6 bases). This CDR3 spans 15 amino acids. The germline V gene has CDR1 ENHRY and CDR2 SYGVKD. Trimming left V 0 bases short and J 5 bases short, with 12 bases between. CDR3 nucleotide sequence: TGTGCCATCAGTGAGTCGCCCCCACAGGGAGATACGCAGTATTTT. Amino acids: CAISESPPQGDTQYF.

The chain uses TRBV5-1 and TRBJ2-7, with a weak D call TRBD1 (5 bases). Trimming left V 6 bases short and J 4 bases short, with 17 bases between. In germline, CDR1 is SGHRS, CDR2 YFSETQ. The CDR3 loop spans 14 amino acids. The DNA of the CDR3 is TGCGCCAGCAATTTTGCAGGACAAGGATACGAGCAGTACTTC. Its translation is CASNFAGQGYEQYF.

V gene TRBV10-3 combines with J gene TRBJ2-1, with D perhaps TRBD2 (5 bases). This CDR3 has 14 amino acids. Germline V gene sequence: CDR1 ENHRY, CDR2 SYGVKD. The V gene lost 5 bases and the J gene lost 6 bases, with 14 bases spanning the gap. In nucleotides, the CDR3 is TGTGCCATCAGTTCGGACGGAGGCGGCAATGAGCAGTTCTTC. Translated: CAISSDGGGNEQFF.

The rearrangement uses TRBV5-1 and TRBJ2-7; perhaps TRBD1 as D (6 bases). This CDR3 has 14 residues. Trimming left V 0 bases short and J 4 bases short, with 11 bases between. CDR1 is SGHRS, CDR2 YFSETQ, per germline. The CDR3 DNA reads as TGCGCCAGCAGCTTGGAGACAGGAACTTACGAGCAGTACGTC. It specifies CASSLETGTYEQYV.

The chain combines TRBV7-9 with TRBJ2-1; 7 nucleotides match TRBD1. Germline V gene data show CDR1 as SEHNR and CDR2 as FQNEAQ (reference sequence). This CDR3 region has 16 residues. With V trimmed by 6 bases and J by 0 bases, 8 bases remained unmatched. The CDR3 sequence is CASRPNRGHSYNEQFF. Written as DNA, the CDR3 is TGTGCCAGCAGGCCAAACAGGGGCCACTCCTACAATGAGCAGTTCTTC.

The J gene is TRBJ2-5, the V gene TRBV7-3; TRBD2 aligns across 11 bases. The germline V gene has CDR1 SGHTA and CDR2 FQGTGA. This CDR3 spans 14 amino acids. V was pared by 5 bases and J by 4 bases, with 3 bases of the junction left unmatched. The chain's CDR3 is CASSLSGGVETQYF. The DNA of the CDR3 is TGTGCCAGCAGCCTTAGCGGGGGGGTAGAGACCCAGTACTTC.

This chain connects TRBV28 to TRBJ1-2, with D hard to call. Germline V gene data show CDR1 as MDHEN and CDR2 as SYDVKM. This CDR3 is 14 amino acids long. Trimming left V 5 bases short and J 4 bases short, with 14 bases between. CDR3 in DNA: TGTGCCAGCAGTGGCCCTCTCGAGGCCTATGGCTACACCTTC. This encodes CASSGPLEAYGYTF.

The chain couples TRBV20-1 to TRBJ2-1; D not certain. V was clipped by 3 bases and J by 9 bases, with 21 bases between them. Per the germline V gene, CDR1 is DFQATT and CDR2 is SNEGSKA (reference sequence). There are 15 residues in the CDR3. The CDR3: CSASRLHHQDTEQFF. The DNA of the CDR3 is TGCAGTGCTAGTCGGTTGCACCATCAGGATACTGAGCAGTTCTTC.

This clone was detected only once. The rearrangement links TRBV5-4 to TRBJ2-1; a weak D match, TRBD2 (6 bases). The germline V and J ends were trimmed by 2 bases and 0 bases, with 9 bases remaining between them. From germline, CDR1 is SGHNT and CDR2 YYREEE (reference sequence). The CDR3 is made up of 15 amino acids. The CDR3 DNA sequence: TGTGCCAGCAGCTTCACTAGCAGCTCCTACAATGAGCAGTTCTTC. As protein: CASSFTSSSYNEQFF.

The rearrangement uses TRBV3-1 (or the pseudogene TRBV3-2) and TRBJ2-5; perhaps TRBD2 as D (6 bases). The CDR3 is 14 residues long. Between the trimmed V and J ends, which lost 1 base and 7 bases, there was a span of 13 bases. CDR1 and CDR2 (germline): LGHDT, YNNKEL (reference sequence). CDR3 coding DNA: TGTGCCAGCAGCCAAGCCCGGGGGAAGGTGACCCAGTACTTC. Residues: CASSQARGKVTQYF.

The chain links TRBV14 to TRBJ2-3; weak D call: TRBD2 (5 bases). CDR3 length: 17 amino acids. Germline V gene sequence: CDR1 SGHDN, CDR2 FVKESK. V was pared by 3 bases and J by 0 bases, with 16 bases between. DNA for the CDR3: TGTGCCAGCAGCCAGGAGGCACAGACCACCAGCACAGATACGCAGTATTTT. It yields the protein CASSQEAQTTSTDTQYF.

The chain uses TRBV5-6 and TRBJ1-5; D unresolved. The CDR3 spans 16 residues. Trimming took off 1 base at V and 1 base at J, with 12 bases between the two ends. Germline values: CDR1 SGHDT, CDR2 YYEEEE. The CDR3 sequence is CASSLNIQPSNQPQHF. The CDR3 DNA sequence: TGTGCCAGCAGCTTGAATATACAACCGAGCAATCAGCCCCAGCATTTT.

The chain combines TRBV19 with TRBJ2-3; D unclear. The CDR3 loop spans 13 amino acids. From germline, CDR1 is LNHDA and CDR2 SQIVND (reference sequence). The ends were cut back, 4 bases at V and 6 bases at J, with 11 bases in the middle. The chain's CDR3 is CASSTVSGDTQYF. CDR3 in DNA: TGTGCCAGTAGTACGGTTTCCGGGGATACGCAGTATTTT.